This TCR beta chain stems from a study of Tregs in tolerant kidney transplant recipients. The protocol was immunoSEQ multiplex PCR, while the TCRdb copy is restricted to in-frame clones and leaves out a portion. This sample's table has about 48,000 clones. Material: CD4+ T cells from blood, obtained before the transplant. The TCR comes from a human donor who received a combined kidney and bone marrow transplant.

CDR3 residues: CASSLAGATYNEQFF. The CDR3 bases that were read are TGTGCCAGCAGTTTAGCGGGGGCGACCTACAATGAG. V gene TRBV6-2 or TRBV6-3 combines with J gene TRBJ2-1; 9 bases align to TRBD2. Sequencing ends 3 residues short of the CDR3 end; the germline J gene provides the rest. Germline loops: CDR1 MNHEY, CDR2 SVGEGT. This CDR3 has 15 residues. V was clipped by 4 bases and J by 2 bases; unmatched bases: 3.